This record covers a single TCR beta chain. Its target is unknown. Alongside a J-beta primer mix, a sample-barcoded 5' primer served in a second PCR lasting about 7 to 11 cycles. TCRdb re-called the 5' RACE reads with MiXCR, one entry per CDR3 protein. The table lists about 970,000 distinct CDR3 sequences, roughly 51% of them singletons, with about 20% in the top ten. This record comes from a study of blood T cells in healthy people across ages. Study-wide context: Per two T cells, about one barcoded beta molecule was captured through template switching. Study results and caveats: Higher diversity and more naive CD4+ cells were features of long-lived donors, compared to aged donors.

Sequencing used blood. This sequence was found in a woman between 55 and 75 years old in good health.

CDR3 in DNA: TGTGCCAGCAGTTACTCCGGACAGCAAAACATTCAGTACTTC. This gives the protein CASSYSGQQNIQYF. This chain connects TRBV6-2 or TRBV6-3 to TRBJ2-4; a weak D match, TRBD1 (6 bases). Per germline, CDR1 MNHEY and CDR2 SVGEGT. Deletions cut 0 bases from V and 5 bases from J, with 8 bases between. This CDR3 spans 14 amino acids.